What follows are 20 T cell receptor beta chains derived from one specimen sequenced in a study of blood T cells in healthy people across ages. A second PCR of 7 to 11 cycles used a sample-barcoded 5' primer and a J-beta primer mix. MiXCR was run by TCRdb on the 5' RACE reads, yielding one entry per CDR3 protein. The table includes approximately 2,000,000 distinct CDR3 sequences, about two fifths detected once. Specimen: blood. All receptors come from a human donor in good health.

The chain is built from TRBV7-9 and TRBJ2-5; 7 positions agree with TRBD1. The CDR3 has 12 residues. Trimming removed 6 bases from V and 11 bases from J; junction bases left unmatched: 9. The germline V gene has CDR1 SEHNR and CDR2 FQNEAQ (reference sequence). The chain's CDR3 is CASSSQGIGQYF. In DNA, the CDR3 is TGTGCCAGCAGTTCACAGGGGATTGGGCAGTACTTC.

On this clonotype: An end of the junction differs from the germline gene, which may be a read error. The chain uses TRBV28 and TRBJ2-1, with D perhaps given as TRBD1 or TRBD2 (6 bases each). The CDR3 is made up of 19 amino acids. Germline CDR1 MDHEN, CDR2 SYDVKM. The CDR3 sequence: CASSLGETGLLLSYNERFF. In DNA, the CDR3 is TGTGCCAGCAGTTTAGGTGAGACAGGACTACTCCTCTCCTACAATGAGCGGTTCTTC. Full variable domain (outside the CDR3, taken from reference TRBV28 and TRBJ2-1): DVKVTQSSRYLVKRTGEKVFLECVQDMDHENMFWYRQDPGLGLRLIYFSYDVKMKEKGDIPEGYSVSREKKERFSLILESASTNQTSMYLCASSLGETGLLLSYNERFFGPGTRLTVL.

The CDR3 loop is CASSIGHLEQFF. The CDR3 nucleotides are TGTGCCAGCAGTATCGGGCACCTTGAGCAGTTCTTC. The gene calls are TRBV12-3 or TRBV12-4 and TRBJ2-1, with unresolved D. CDR3 size: 12 residues. V lost 5 bases to trimming and J lost 9 bases, with 11 bases between them.

This clonotype was seen only a few times. V usage is TRBV5-1 and J usage is TRBJ2-5; D might be TRBD2 (6 bases). Deletions cut 2 bases from V and 2 bases from J, with 13 bases between. CDR3 length: 15 residues. Germline V gene sequence: CDR1 SGHRS, CDR2 YFSETQ. The CDR3 loop is CASSFGPAGQETQYF. CDR3 DNA: TGCGCCAGCAGCTTTGGGCCCGCGGGGCAAGAGACCCAGTACTTC.

The chain recombines TRBV12-3 or TRBV12-4 with TRBJ2-7; unclear D gene. The DNA end lines up better with TRBJ2-4; the J call may be wrong. The CDR3 is made up of 13 amino acids. The CDR3 protein is CASRPDFKNIQYF. Here the CDR3 DNA reads TGTGCCAGCAGACCTGACTTCAAGAACATTCAGTACTTC.

This sequence joins TRBV20-1 and TRBJ2-3, with 14 positions matching TRBD2. The CDR3 extends over 18 amino acids. V lost 5 bases, J lost 2 bases, and 12 bases stayed unmatched. Per germline, CDR1 DFQATT and CDR2 SNEGSKA (reference sequence). Here the CDR3 DNA reads TGCAGTGCTGTAGAGATCCAGGGACTAGCGGGGGTCACAGATACGCAGTATTTT. Its protein is CSAVEIQGLAGVTDTQYF.

The chain carries TRBV12-5 and TRBJ2-7; 7 positions match TRBD2. Germline values: CDR1 LGHNT, CDR2 FRNRAP. V shed 0 bases and J 5 bases; nucleotides not matched to a gene: 10. The CDR3 loop spans 16 amino acids. CDR3 in amino acids: CASGLVTWEGRNEQYF. The CDR3 bases are TGTGCTAGTGGTTTGGTGACCTGGGAGGGGAGGAACGAGCAGTACTTC.

This rearrangement joins TRBV7-9 to TRBJ2-3; D remains ambiguous. CDR3 length equals 14 residues. CDR1 is SEHNR, CDR2 FQNEAQ, per germline (reference sequence). V was trimmed by 1 base and J by 5 bases, leaving 10 bases between them. The CDR3 spells CASSLEQRRDTQYF. In DNA, the CDR3 is TGTGCCAGCAGCTTAGAACAGCGTAGAGATACGCAGTATTTT. The complete variable domain, with remaining parts taken from reference TRBV7-9 and TRBJ2-3, reads DTGVSQNPRHKITKRGQNVTFRCDPISEHNRLYWYRQTLGQGPEFLTYFQNEAQLEKSRLLSDRFSAERPKGSFSTLEIQRTEQGDSAMYLCASSLEQRRDTQYFGPGTRLTVL.

V usage is TRBV7-2 and J usage is TRBJ2-5, with D maybe TRBD2 (6 bases). With 1 base removed from V and 6 bases from J, the gap between germline ends came to 18 bases. From germline, CDR1 is SGHTA and CDR2 FQGNSA. The CDR3 runs 16 residues. The CDR3 region is CASSLGGGGKRQTQYF. The CDR3 DNA is TGTGCCAGCAGCTTAGGTGGTGGGGGGAAGAGGCAGACCCAGTACTTC.

The rearrangement links TRBV6-6 to TRBJ1-2; a possible D gene is TRBD1 (5 bases). The germline V gene encodes CDR1 MNHNY and CDR2 SVGAGI (reference sequence). CDR3 length equals 15 residues. Trimming took 0 bases from V and 4 from J, leaving 12 bases between them. CDR3 residues: CASSYSNYGTYGYTF. The DNA for the CDR3 is TGTGCCAGCAGTTACTCGAATTACGGGACCTATGGCTACACCTTC.

The gene calls are TRBV29-1 and TRBJ2-3; TRBD2 is a possible D gene (5 bases). The CDR3 runs 12 residues. V lost 3 bases and J 6 bases, leaving 10 bases between the germline ends. The germline V gene has CDR1 SQVTM and CDR2 ANQGSEA. The CDR3 DNA sequence: TGCAGCGTTGACCTAGCCATGGATACGCAGTATTTT. It encodes CSVDLAMDTQYF.

The chain is built from TRBV5-1 and TRBJ2-3; the D is unclear. The germline gives CDR1 SGHRS, CDR2 YFSETQ. The ends were cut back, 0 bases at V and 0 bases at J, with 8 bases in the middle. The CDR3 consists of 15 residues. The CDR3 sequence: CASSLEQPSTDTQYF. DNA of the CDR3: TGCGCCAGCAGCTTGGAGCAACCTAGCACAGATACGCAGTATTTT.

This clonotype was picked up many times. The V and J genes are TRBV11-2 and TRBJ2-7, with TRBD2 as a possible D gene (5 bases). Germline V gives CDR1 SGHAT, CDR2 FQNNGV. This CDR3 spans 18 amino acids. V gave up 5 bases and J gave up 1 base, with 24 bases separating them. CDR3 DNA sequence: TGTGCCAGCAGCCCTATCGGTCGAAAGCGGAGAGAATCCTACGAGCAGTACTTC. Translation gives CASSPIGRKRRESYEQYF.

In regard to this clonotype: With a much larger clone just one base away, this may be a read error. This chain uses TRBV7-2 with TRBJ1-2; D call uncertain. CDR1 is SGHTA and CDR2 is FQGNSA in the germline V gene. This CDR3 has 11 residues. CDR3 sequence (DNA): TGTGCCAGCAGCTTCGGCTATGGCTGCACCTTC. This gives the protein CASSFGYGCTF.

This clonotype showed up just a few times. The V and J genes are TRBV21-1 and TRBJ1-1. TRBV21-1 is marked as a pseudogene. The CDR3 has 14 amino acids. The CDR3 is CASSTETENTEAFF. Here the CDR3 DNA reads TGTGCCAGCAGCACAGAAACAGAGAACACTGAAGCTTTCTTT.

The chain joins TRBV12-5 to TRBJ2-7; the D gene is possibly TRBD1 (5 bases). The ends were cut back, 5 bases at V and 0 bases at J, with 11 bases in the middle. CDR3 size: 14 residues. Per germline, CDR1 LGHNT and CDR2 FRNRAP. CDR3 region: CASGRGVSSYEQYF. In nucleotides, the CDR3 is TGTGCTAGTGGTAGGGGTGTGAGCTCCTACGAGCAGTACTTC.

The rearrangement links TRBV4-3 to TRBJ2-7, with 9 positions matching TRBD2. The germline V gene has CDR1 LGHNA and CDR2 YSLEER. The CDR3 is 15 residues long. V was pared by 0 bases and J by 6 bases, with 6 bases of the junction left unmatched. CDR3 DNA: TGCGCCAGCAGCCAAGATGCTAGCGGGAAGGTCGAGCAGTACTTC. This encodes CASSQDASGKVEQYF.

The chain is built from TRBV20-1 and TRBJ1-1; tentatively, D is TRBD1 (5 bases). Germline CDR1 is DFQATT and CDR2 is SNEGSKA (reference sequence). Trimming cost V 4 bases and J 1 base, with 10 bases left between them. This CDR3 has 13 residues. The CDR3 DNA is TGCAGTGCTACAAATCAGGGGAACACTGAAGCTTTCTTT. This translates into CSATNQGNTEAFF.

V is TRBV20-1 and J is TRBJ2-7; the match to TRBD1 covers 8 bases. The germline V gene has CDR1 DFQATT and CDR2 SNEGSKA (reference sequence). V lost 5 bases and J lost 12; bases outside the gene matches: 9. This CDR3 comprises 11 residues. The CDR3 bases are TGCAGTGCTCGAACCCGACAGGGGCGGTACTTC. It is translated as CSARTRQGRYF.

This clonotype was seen once. The rearrangement links TRBV20-1 to TRBJ1-1; no clear D. Germline V gene sequence: CDR1 DFQATT, CDR2 SNEGSKA (reference sequence). Trimming left V 6 bases short and J 1 base short, with 12 bases between. The CDR3 contains 13 residues. DNA of the CDR3: TGCAGTGCCGAAGCGACCAGGAACACTGAAGCTTTCTTT. Its translation is CSAEATRNTEAFF.